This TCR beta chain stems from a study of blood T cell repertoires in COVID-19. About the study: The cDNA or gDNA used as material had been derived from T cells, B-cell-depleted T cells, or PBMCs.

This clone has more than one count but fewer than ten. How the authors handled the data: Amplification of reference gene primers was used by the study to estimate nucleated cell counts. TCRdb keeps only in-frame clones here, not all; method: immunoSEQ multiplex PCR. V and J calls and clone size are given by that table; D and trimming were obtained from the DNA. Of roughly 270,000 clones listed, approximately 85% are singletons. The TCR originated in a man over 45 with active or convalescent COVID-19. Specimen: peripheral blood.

The CDR3 spells CASSPSGQGYGYTF. The CDR3 DNA is TGTGCCAGCTCACCATCGGGACAGGGCTATGGCTACACCTTC. The rearrangement uses TRBV18 and TRBJ1-2; 9 nucleotides align to TRBD1. The germline gives CDR1 KGHSH, CDR2 LQKENI. Germline trimming cut 2 bases from V and 4 bases from J; bases unmatched to any gene: 2. The CDR3 spans 14 residues.